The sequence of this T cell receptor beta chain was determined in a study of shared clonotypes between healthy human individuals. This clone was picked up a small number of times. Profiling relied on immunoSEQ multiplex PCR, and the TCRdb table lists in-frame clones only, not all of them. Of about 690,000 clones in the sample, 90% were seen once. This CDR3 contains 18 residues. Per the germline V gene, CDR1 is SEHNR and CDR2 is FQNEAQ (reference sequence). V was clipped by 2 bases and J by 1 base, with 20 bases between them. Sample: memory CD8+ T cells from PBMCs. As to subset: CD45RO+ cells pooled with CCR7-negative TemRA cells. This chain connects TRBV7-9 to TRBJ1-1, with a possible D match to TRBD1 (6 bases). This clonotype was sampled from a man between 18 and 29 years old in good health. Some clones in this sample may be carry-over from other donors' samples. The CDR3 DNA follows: TGTGCCAGCAGCTTACCCCACCTACAGGGAGCTGGGAACACTGAAGCTTTCTTT. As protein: CASSLPHLQGAGNTEAFF.